A selection of T cell receptor beta chains follows, all from one sample in a study of neurological immune-mediated disorders. Each CDR3 protein is one row after TCRdb ran MiXCR on the 5' RACE reads. The sample lists about 90,000 distinct CDR3 sequences, less than 15% seen once, with under 6% in the top ten. Sequencing was carried out using PBMCs. The receptors stem from a female donor with HTLV-1-associated myelopathy (HAM/TSP). Each CDR3 is given without its conserved first and last residue.

V: TRBV7-3
CDR3: ASSSRIDRGDTDTQY

V: TRBV7-3
CDR3: ASSLKAGLIGANVLT

V: TRBV18
CDR3: ASSPGGNYGYT

V: TRBV5-1
CDR3: ASRDTGHLLTGELF

V: TRBV20-1
CDR3: SASRGQTEAF

V: TRBV6-5
CDR3: ASRSEGVADTQY

V: TRBV10-3
CDR3: ATRDRGIEQY

V: TRBV5-1
CDR3: ASSLATSSQPQH

V: TRBV10-3
CDR3: AISEPSRDRGYEQY

V: TRBV20-1
CDR3: SARDLGINEQF

V: TRBV6-5
CDR3: ASSPPGTGYNEQF

V: TRBV5-1
CDR3: ASSHTGSYEQY

V: TRBV5-1
CDR3: ASSLDRGIDEQY

V: TRBV7-3
CDR3: ASSLQGSPYNEQF

V: TRBV24-1
CDR3: ATSDGGGAPDTQY